Following are 4 T cell receptor beta chains from one sample sequenced in a study of PD-1 blockade in classical Hodgkin lymphoma. All the patients suffered relapse after autologous stem cell transplantation, and brentuximab vedotin exposure differed. Sequencing used immunoSEQ multiplex PCR; TCRdb keeps in-frame clones, though not all of them. The sample includes roughly 140,000 clones, approximately 72% of them seen just once. The sequencing here drew on peripheral blood mononuclear cells (PBMCs), taken before the second cycle of nivolumab. These receptor sequences come from a human donor with classical Hodgkin lymphoma.

This chain connects TRBV27 to TRBJ1-6, with D uncertain. Trimming removed 4 bases from V and 0 bases from J, with 7 bases in between. The CDR3 sequence is 15 residues long. CDR1 MNHEY and CDR2 SMNVEV come from the germline V gene (reference sequence). The CDR3 region is CASSSRGSYNSPLHF. DNA for the CDR3: TGTGCCAGCAGTTCAAGAGGCTCCTATAATTCACCCCTCCACTTT.

The chain has TRBV5-8 and TRBJ2-7, with D possibly TRBD1 on 5 matching bases. V shed 6 bases and J shed 2 bases, with 15 bases lying between them. This CDR3 region has 14 residues. CDR1 is SGHTS and CDR2 is YDEGEE in the germline V gene. The CDR3 DNA sequence: TGTGCCAGCACCCGGTGGGGCGATACCTACGAGCAGTACTTC. Protein sequence: CASTRWGDTYEQYF.

Details on this clone: The junction departs from the called germline gene at one end, perhaps through a read error. The chain carries TRBV19 and TRBJ1-5; no firm D call. This CDR3 is built from 13 residues. CDR1 and CDR2 from the germline V gene are LNHDA and SQIVND (reference sequence). The CDR3 nucleotides are TGTACCAGTAGTCGCCGGTCGGATCAGCCCCAGCATTTT. Its protein is CTSSRRSDQPQHF.

In its sample, this clone was seen a few times. This chain joins TRBV30 and TRBJ1-2; D unresolved. Germline assignment: CDR1 GTSNPN and CDR2 SVGIG (reference sequence). The length of the CDR3 is 12 residues. Trimming left V 2 bases short and J 5 bases short, with 9 bases between. The CDR3 is CAWSLQVYGYTF. DNA of the CDR3: TGTGCCTGGAGTCTCCAGGTATATGGCTACACCTTC.